The 12 T cell receptor beta chains below come from one sample, sequenced in a study of blood T cells in healthy people across ages. Next came a second PCR, run for about 6 to 12 cycles, which used a sample-barcoded 5' primer along with a J-beta primer mix. TCRdb re-called the 5' RACE reads with MiXCR, one entry per CDR3 protein. Of 550,000 to 750,000 distinct CDR3 sequences detected, 20% to 25% appear once; the ten largest clones hold roughly 3.6%. Sequenced material: blood. Every receptor here comes from a man between 65 and 85 years old in good health.

The chain employs TRBV6-4 and TRBJ1-2; D not resolved. V was clipped by 7 bases and J by 5 bases, with 23 bases between them. This CDR3 spans 16 amino acids. The germline CDR1 and CDR2 sequences are MRHNA and SNTAGT. This CDR3 is CASTGWGSSRNYGYTF. The CDR3 DNA sequence: TGTGCCAGCACTGGATGGGGAAGCTCTAGAAATTATGGCTACACCTTC.

The chain links TRBV7-8 to TRBJ1-4; D is undetermined. V lost 1 base to trimming and J lost 8 bases, with 14 bases between them. CDR1 SGHVS and CDR2 FQNEAQ come from the germline V gene. The CDR3 has 15 amino acids. This CDR3 is CASSLVFGNGEKLFF. The CDR3 DNA follows: TGTGCCAGCAGCTTAGTTTTCGGAAACGGCGAAAAACTGTTTTTT. Full variable domain (outside the CDR3, taken from reference TRBV7-8 and TRBJ1-4): GAGVSQSPRYKVAKRGQDVALRCDPISGHVSLFWYQQALGQGPEFLTYFQNEAQLDKSGLPSDRFFAERPEGSVSTLKIQRTQQEDSAVYLCASSLVFGNGEKLFFGSGTQLSVL.

This chain joins TRBV9 and TRBJ2-3, with 7 bases aligning to TRBD2. Per germline, CDR1 SGDLS and CDR2 YYNGEE. The CDR3 contains 16 residues. J gave up 0 bases and V 4 bases, and 8 bases lay outside the gene matches. CDR3 DNA: TGTGCCAGCAGCCCACGGTTTAGCGGGAGCACAGATACGCAGTATTTT. As protein: CASSPRFSGSTDTQYF. Full variable domain (rest looked up from reference TRBV9 and TRBJ2-3): DSGVTQTPKHLITATGQRVTLRCSPRSGDLSVYWYQQSLDQGLQFLIQYYNGEERAKGNILERFSAQQFPDLHSELNLSSLELGDSALYFCASSPRFSGSTDTQYFGPGTRLTVL.

This clonotype showed up just a few times. The V and J genes are TRBV12-3 or TRBV12-4 and TRBJ2-5; D gene unclear. The CDR3 contains 12 residues. Trimming left V 1 base short and J 5 bases short, with 5 bases between. CDR3: CASSLDLETQYF. CDR3 bases: TGTGCCAGCAGTTTAGATCTGGAGACCCAGTACTTC.

J is TRBJ2-7 and V is TRBV4-3; D is unclear. This CDR3 comprises 15 residues. Germline V gives CDR1 LGHNA, CDR2 YSLEER. Between the trimmed V and J ends, which lost 1 base and 6 bases, there was a span of 16 bases. The CDR3 nucleotides read TGCGCCAGCAGCCAAGCCCAGCTCCGTAGTAGCGAGCAGTACTTC. Protein: CASSQAQLRSSEQYF.

The rearrangement uses TRBV7-2 and TRBJ2-2; D gene unclear. This CDR3 is built from 15 residues. V shed 2 bases and J shed 2 bases, with 9 bases lying between them. Germline CDR1 and CDR2: SGHTA and FQGNSA. CDR3 amino acids: CASSLNMRNTGELFF. CDR3 sequence (DNA): TGTGCCAGCAGCTTAAACATGAGAAACACCGGGGAGCTGTTTTTT.

V usage is TRBV6-5 and J usage is TRBJ2-5, with 7 bases aligning to TRBD2. V lost 2 bases, J lost 7 bases, and 1 base stayed unmatched. Germline assignment: CDR1 MNHEY and CDR2 SVGAGI. CDR3 size: 12 residues. For the CDR3, the DNA is TGTGCCAGCAGTTACGGCGGGGGGACCCAGTACTTC. Its protein product is CASSYGGGTQYF.

The chain recombines TRBV7-8 with TRBJ2-2; 12 positions agree with TRBD2. CDR1 is SGHVS and CDR2 is FQNEAQ in the germline V gene. V trimming: 3 bases; J trimming: 6 bases; junction bases outside the gene matches: 5. The CDR3 totals 16 residues. The DNA of the CDR3 is TGTGCCAGCAGCTTGACTAGCGGGAGAATTTCCGGGGAGCTGTTTTTT. Its translation: CASSLTSGRISGELFF. The full variable domain, with the rest looked up from reference TRBV7-8 and TRBJ2-2, is GAGVSQSPRYKVAKRGQDVALRCDPISGHVSLFWYQQALGQGPEFLTYFQNEAQLDKSGLPSDRFFAERPEGSVSTLKIQRTQQEDSAVYLCASSLTSGRISGELFFGEGSRLTVL.

The genes are TRBV7-2 and TRBJ2-5; D is ambiguous. The CDR3 loop spans 13 amino acids. V was cut by 3 bases and J by 5 bases, with 10 bases left in between. Germline V CDR1 and CDR2: SGHTA, FQGNSA. CDR3 DNA sequence: TGTGCCAGCAGCTTTCCAAACCGGGAGACCCAGTACTTC. This encodes CASSFPNRETQYF.

This clonotype was seen a handful of times. V is TRBV20-1 and J is TRBJ1-1, with TRBD1 matching over 7 bases. This CDR3 comprises 13 residues. V was pared by 2 bases and J by 4 bases, with 4 bases of the junction left unmatched. Germline CDR1 and CDR2: DFQATT and SNEGSKA (reference sequence). The DNA of the CDR3 is TGCAGTGCTAGAACAGGGGTGGCCACTGAAGCTTTCTTT. This codes for CSARTGVATEAFF.

This clonotype was recorded a few times. The chain employs TRBV28 and TRBJ2-7, with 7 bases aligning to TRBD1. V lost 7 bases, J lost 0 bases, and 9 bases stayed unmatched. The CDR3 runs to 15 residues. In germline, CDR1 is MDHEN, CDR2 SYDVKM. The CDR3 DNA reads TGTGCCAGCACACCCCGGGACAGAACCTCCTACGAGCAGTACTTC. The encoded protein is CASTPRDRTSYEQYF.

This clonotype has a handful of counts. The genes are TRBV10-3 and TRBJ2-1; perhaps TRBD2 as D (6 bases). The CDR3 has 15 residues. Trimming cost V 4 bases and J 0 bases, with 10 bases left between them. CDR1 and CDR2 from the germline V gene are ENHRY and SYGVKD. CDR3 bases: TGTGCCATCAGTGTGACGGGGGACTCCTACAATGAGCAGTTCTTC. Translated: CAISVTGDSYNEQFF.